The T cell receptor beta chain under discussion was sequenced for a study of T cell repertoires in cytomegalovirus infection. Regarding the study as a whole: Dominating the ex vivo response were TCR beta clonotypes that were CMV-specific and HLA-C-restricted.

TCRdb re-derived calls from the reads in MiXCR, one entry per CDR3 protein. The repertoire holds some 200,000 distinct CDR3 sequences, approximately 38% seen once, with around 64% in the top ten. Germline V gives CDR1 SSHAT, CDR2 FNYEAQ (reference sequence). CDR3 length: 13 amino acids. This clonotype was observed a handful of times. Antigen specificity is unknown. One end of the junction fails to match germline, which may point to a read error. J is TRBJ1-5 and V is TRBV7-7; D remains unclear. The sample in question was CD8+ T cells from cultured PBMCs, obtained from culture after CMV antigen stimulation. The TCR originated in a human donor in good health (CMV status not recorded). Some clones in this sample may be carry-over from other donors' samples. The DNA for the CDR3 is TGTGCTAGCAGTTTAGACGGCTTATCCCCCCAGCATTTT. Protein sequence: CASSLDGLSPQHF. The whole variable domain, filled in from reference TRBV7-7 and TRBJ1-5, reads GAGVSQSPRYKVTKRGQDVTLRCDPISSHATLYWYQQALGQGPEFLTYFNYEAQPDKSGLPSDRFSAERPEGSISTLTIQRTEQRDSAMYRCASSLDGLSPQHFGDGTRLSIL.